This TCR beta chain emerged from a study of blood T cell repertoires in COVID-19. V trimming: 4 bases; J trimming: 8 bases; junction bases outside the gene matches: 5. CDR1 KGHDR and CDR2 SFDVKD come from the germline V gene. The CDR3 contains 13 residues. In the authors' workflow: Estimation of nucleated cell counts relied on the amplification of reference gene primers. Data came from immunoSEQ multiplex PCR; TCRdb stores just in-frame clones and leaves some out. The DNA was the basis for D and trimming; V, J and clone size are from that table. The table has approximately 210,000 clones, 88% seen once.

The TCR was taken from a man between 70 and 80 years old with acute or convalescent COVID-19. The chain couples TRBV24-1 to TRBJ1-1; TRBD1 agrees at 8 bases. The sequenced material came from peripheral blood. The CDR3: CATSDPQGDEAFF. The CDR3, as DNA: TGTGCCACCAGTGACCCACAGGGGGACGAAGCTTTCTTT.